A single sample gave rise to the 22 T cell receptor beta chains below, sequenced in a study of blood T cell repertoires in COVID-19. Clones were read by immunoSEQ multiplex PCR, and TCRdb kept only the in-frame ones, dropping some. The table shows roughly 47,000 clones, with roughly 87% occurring only once. The sequenced sample was peripheral blood. The receptors stem from a man between 65 and 85 years old with active COVID-19.

V gene TRBV11-3 combines with J gene TRBJ2-3, with D perhaps matching TRBD2 (6 bases). The V end lost 5 bases, the J end lost 4 bases, and 13 bases lay between the germline ends. CDR1 is SGHNT and CDR2 is YENEEA in the germline V gene. The CDR3 runs 14 residues. The CDR3: CASSARDSADTQYF. The CDR3 coding sequence is TGTGCCAGCAGCGCTAGGGACTCAGCAGATACGCAGTATTTT. The variable domain in full, with the rest retrieved from reference TRBV11-3 and TRBJ2-3, is EAGVVQSPRYKIIEKKQPVAFWCNPISGHNTLYWYLQNLGQGPELLIRYENEEAVDDSQLPKDRFSAERLKGVDSTLKIQPAELGDSAVYLCASSARDSADTQYFGPGTRLTVL.

This clone was recorded only once. This sequence joins TRBV25-1 and TRBJ2-1, with a possible D match to TRBD2 (6 bases). Germline values: CDR1 MGHDK, CDR2 SYGVNS. V was clipped by 11 bases and J by 5 bases, with 13 bases between them. The CDR3 is 12 amino acids. CDR3 DNA: TGTGCCGTGGGGAGGACTAACAATGAGCAGTTCTTC. It yields the protein CAVGRTNNEQFF.

The chain joins TRBV7-2 to TRBJ1-2; 8 bases agree with TRBD1. This CDR3 contains 16 residues. Trimming removed 2 bases from V and 5 bases from J; junction bases left unmatched: 10. The germline CDR1 and CDR2 sequences are SGHTA and FQGNSA. The CDR3 region is CASSLSVGTGWYGYTF. Here the CDR3 DNA reads TGTGCCAGCAGCTTATCGGTTGGGACAGGATGGTATGGCTACACCTTC. The whole variable domain, filled in from reference TRBV7-2 and TRBJ1-2, reads GAGVSQSPSNKVTEKGKDVELRCDPISGHTALYWYRQSLGQGLEFLIYFQGNSAPDKSGLPSDRFSAERTGGSVSTLTIQRTQQEDSAVYLCASSLSVGTGWYGYTFGSGTRLTVV.

This chain links TRBV5-1 with TRBJ1-1; D ambiguous. CDR3 length: 15 amino acids. The germline gives CDR1 SGHRS, CDR2 YFSETQ. V lost 1 base and J lost 3, with 13 bases in between. CDR3 region: CASSLSSGADTEAFF. CDR3 sequence (DNA): TGCGCCAGCAGCTTGAGTTCAGGAGCGGACACTGAAGCTTTCTTT.

V usage is TRBV27 and J usage is TRBJ2-1, with D uncertain. Germline V CDR1 and CDR2: MNHEY, SMNVEV (reference sequence). The CDR3 is 13 residues long. Trimming removed 3 bases at V and 9 bases at J, with 12 bases between. This chain's CDR3 is CASSLLGSGEQFF. As DNA, the CDR3 is TGTGCCAGCAGTTTGCTGGGTTCAGGTGAGCAGTTCTTC.

This sequence joins TRBV29-1 and TRBJ1-2; D is uncertain. This CDR3 has 14 residues. The germline V gene encodes CDR1 SQVTM and CDR2 ANQGSEA. Trimming took 3 bases from V and 5 from J, leaving 16 bases between them. The CDR3 protein is CSVDEYGGRYGYTF. CDR3 sequence (DNA): TGCAGCGTTGATGAATATGGAGGAAGGTATGGCTACACCTTC. Combining the CDR3 with reference TRBV29-1 and TRBJ1-2 gives the whole variable domain SAVISQKPSRDICQRGTSLTIQCQVDSQVTMMFWYRQQPGQSLTLIATANQGSEATYESGFVIDKFPISRPNLTFSTLTVSNMSPEDSSIYLCSVDEYGGRYGYTFGSGTRLTVV.

This clone appeared a single time. The rearrangement uses TRBV10-1 and TRBJ2-5; tentatively, D is TRBD1 (6 bases). Germline values: CDR1 WNHNN, CDR2 SYGVQD (reference sequence). V was trimmed by 5 bases and J by 4 bases, leaving 11 bases between them. The CDR3 has 13 amino acids. This CDR3 is CASSLTGAETQYF. In nucleotides, the CDR3 is TGCGCCAGCAGTCTGACAGGTGCAGAGACCCAGTACTTC.

This chain joins TRBV28 and TRBJ1-4; D ambiguous. V was shortened by 6 bases and J by 8 bases, with 19 bases between the two germline ends. Looked up from germline, CDR1 is MDHEN and CDR2 is SYDVKM. CDR3 length equals 15 residues. The CDR3 sequence is CASSPPGMVAEKLFF. Written as DNA, the CDR3 is TGTGCCAGCAGCCCTCCCGGGATGGTTGCCGAAAAACTGTTTTTT.

The rearrangement joins TRBV5-6 to TRBJ1-5; 7 nucleotides match TRBD1. This CDR3 has 14 residues. Germline assignment: CDR1 SGHDT and CDR2 YYEEEE. V dropped 2 bases and J dropped 5; count of bases not matched to a gene: 4. The CDR3, as DNA: TGTGCCAGCAGCTTAGGGACAGAATATCAGCCCCAGCATTTT. It yields the protein CASSLGTEYQPQHF. Full variable domain (outside the CDR3, taken from reference TRBV5-6 and TRBJ1-5): DAGVTQSPTHLIKTRGQQVTLRCSPKSGHDTVSWYQQALGQGPQFIFQYYEEEERQRGNFPDRFSGHQFPNYSSELNVNALLLGDSALYLCASSLGTEYQPQHFGDGTRLSIL.

This clone was picked up a small number of times. The chain uses TRBV2 and TRBJ2-3; the match to TRBD1 covers 7 bases. The CDR3 has 15 amino acids. V shed 4 bases, J shed 0 bases, and the junction held 4 bases outside the gene matches. Looked up from germline, CDR1 is SNHLY and CDR2 is FYNNEI. The CDR3 sequence: CASSGGTASTDTQYF. The CDR3 DNA follows: TGTGCCAGCAGTGGGGGGACAGCGAGCACAGATACGCAGTATTTT. The whole variable domain, filled in from reference TRBV2 and TRBJ2-3, reads EPEVTQTPSHQVTQMGQEVILRCVPISNHLYFYWYRQILGQKVEFLVSFYNNEISEKSEIFDDQFSVERPDGSNFTLKIRSTKLEDSAMYFCASSGGTASTDTQYFGPGTRLTVL.

The gene calls are TRBV9 and TRBJ2-7; D unresolved. The germline gives CDR1 SGDLS, CDR2 YYNGEE. V dropped 0 bases and J dropped 2 bases, with 12 bases sitting between them. The CDR3 extends over 15 amino acids. In DNA form, the CDR3 reads TGTGCCAGCAGCGTAGGTGGAGAACCCACCTACGAGCAGTACTTC. It translates to CASSVGGEPTYEQYF.

The chain employs TRBV6-2 or TRBV6-3 and TRBJ1-5, with D perhaps TRBD1 (5 bases). V was cut by 5 bases and J by 11 bases, with 13 bases left in between. The CDR3 is 12 amino acids. Looked up from germline, CDR1 is MNHEY and CDR2 is SVGEGT. CDR3 sequence: CASSNPRGTQHF. CDR3 DNA: TGTGCCAGCAGTAACCCGCGGGGGACCCAGCATTTT.

This chain connects TRBV27 to TRBJ2-2, with D unresolved. The germline CDR1 and CDR2 sequences are MNHEY and SMNVEV (reference sequence). The CDR3 loop spans 13 amino acids. V lost 6 bases and J 4 bases, leaving 9 bases between the germline ends. CDR3 coding DNA: TGTGCCAGCAGATTTCACGGCACCGGGGAGCTGTTTTTT. Amino acid sequence: CASRFHGTGELFF.

The chain links TRBV6-1 to TRBJ1-5; the D gene is possibly TRBD1 (6 bases). Germline V gene lookup returns CDR1 MNHNS and CDR2 SASEGT. CDR3 length equals 16 residues. Trimming left V 3 bases short and J 2 bases short, with 14 bases between. The CDR3 protein is CASSEGRGYRNQPQHF. The CDR3 DNA sequence: TGTGCCAGCAGTGAGGGCAGGGGATACCGCAATCAGCCCCAGCATTTT.

This sequence joins TRBV5-8 and TRBJ1-1; a possible D gene is TRBD1 (5 bases). Between the trimmed V and J ends, which lost 5 bases and 4 bases, there was a span of 18 bases. CDR3 length: 15 amino acids. Germline CDR1 SGHTS, CDR2 YDEGEE. This CDR3 reads CASSPVGGGVTEAFF. The CDR3, as DNA: TGTGCCAGCAGTCCGGTGGGGGGTGGTGTCACTGAAGCTTTCTTT.

In its sample, this clone was seen a few times. V is TRBV19 and J is TRBJ1-2; D is ambiguous. V was trimmed by 3 bases and J by 8 bases, leaving 13 bases between them. Germline V gene data show CDR1 as LNHDA and CDR2 as SQIVND (reference sequence). The CDR3 covers 13 residues. The CDR3 DNA reads TGTGCCAGTAGTATTAGCCCCGCGGGGGGCTACACCTTC. Amino acids: CASSISPAGGYTF.

The chain recombines TRBV21-1 with TRBJ2-7; the D call TRBD1 from the table was never checked on the DNA. TRBV21-1 is given as a pseudogene. The CDR3 length is 18 residues. Here the CDR3 reads CASRYGGQPKGKSYEQYF. DNA for the CDR3: TGTGCCAGCCGATACGGGGGACAGCCAAAAGGTAAGTCCTACGAGCAGTACTTC.

This chain joins TRBV18 and TRBJ1-6; 12 bases line up with TRBD1. CDR3 length equals 16 residues. Losses at the gene ends were 3 bases for V and 10 bases for J; bases not matched to a gene: 7. CDR1 and CDR2 (germline): KGHSH, LQKENI. This CDR3 is CASSPGTGGSESPLHF. DNA for the CDR3: TGTGCCAGCTCACCCGGGACAGGGGGCTCTGAGTCACCCCTCCACTTT.

This chain's CDR3 is CASSIQVNQPQHF. The CDR3, as DNA: TGTGCCAGCAGCATACAAGTTAATCAGCCCCAGCATTTT. The chain is built from TRBV7-2 and TRBJ1-5; D remains unclear. The V gene lost 5 bases and the J gene lost 4 bases, with 9 bases spanning the gap. Germline V CDR1 and CDR2: SGHTA, FQGNSA. The CDR3 consists of 13 residues.

The chain has TRBV14 and TRBJ2-5, with D uncertain. This CDR3 has 12 residues. CDR1 and CDR2 (germline): SGHDN, FVKESK. Trimming pared 4 bases from V and 6 bases from J, leaving 9 bases between. The CDR3 nucleotides are TGTGCCAGCAGCCCTAACTTACAGACCCAGTACTTC. This codes for CASSPNLQTQYF.

As for this clone: The sample has other DNA sequences that encode this CDR3 too. V and J are TRBV4-3 and TRBJ1-2, with 7 nucleotides matching TRBD1. CDR1 is LGHNA, CDR2 YSLEER, per germline. The V and J ends lost 2 bases and 7 bases, in that order; junction bases with no gene match: 10. The CDR3 runs to 15 residues. CDR3 nucleotide sequence: TGCGCCAGCAGCCAACTCAACGACAGGGATGGTGGCTACACCTTC. As protein: CASSQLNDRDGGYTF.

This chain connects TRBV19 to TRBJ1-1; 7 bases map to TRBD1. The CDR3 contains 14 residues. V lost 5 bases, J lost 1 base, and 4 bases stayed unmatched. Germline values: CDR1 LNHDA, CDR2 SQIVND (reference sequence). The CDR3 DNA is TGTGCCAGTAGTTCAGGGGGTTCGAACACTGAAGCTTTCTTT. This codes for CASSSGGSNTEAFF.